The TCR beta chain described here comes from a study of cytomegalovirus exposure and HLA in healthy donors. PCR primers comprised 60 Vbeta and 13 Jbeta primers. The data were produced by immunoSEQ multiplex PCR, yet TCRdb's version contains in-frame clones alone and is incomplete. The sample holds about 140,000 clones; 78% are singletons and the top ten take under 3%. This clone appeared a few times. CDR1 is ENHRY and CDR2 is SYGVKD in the germline V gene. V trimming: 6 bases; J trimming: 6 bases; junction bases outside the gene matches: 8. The CDR3 spans 15 residues. The specimen was PBMCs. The chain has TRBV10-3 and TRBJ2-2; 9 nucleotides agree with TRBD1. The receptor was isolated from a female donor in good health and CMV-seronegative. The CDR3 sequence: CAISWGTGSSGELFF. In DNA, the CDR3 is TGTGCCATCAGCTGGGGGACAGGGTCCTCCGGGGAGCTGTTTTTT.